These T cell receptor beta chains were read from a single sample in a study of CD8 T cells in Susac syndrome. In TCRdb, the immunoSEQ multiplex PCR reads were re-called with MiXCR into one record per CDR3 protein. The sample shows some 150,000 distinct CDR3 sequences, approximately 96% of them seen only once. Material for sequencing was CD4+ T cells from PBMCs. All receptors derive from a human donor with Susac syndrome. CDR3s include the opening cysteine and the closing phenylalanine or tryptophan. A D gene is named only where the DNA matches it firmly. Some rows have no size entry. The others give once, few or many, or a class for an expanded clone.

J gene: TRBJ2-1; V gene: TRBV6-6; clone size: NA; D gene: NA; CDR3 DNA: TGTGCCAGCATGATCCCGAACAATGAGCAGTTCTTC; CDR3 protein: CASMIPNNEQFF
J gene: TRBJ2-2; V gene: TRBV3-1; clone size: NA; D gene: NA; CDR3 DNA: TGTGCCAGCACCGAGCGGGCTAGTACCGGGGAGCTGTTTTTT; CDR3 protein: CASTERASTGELFF
J gene: TRBJ2-6; V gene: TRBV13; clone size: NA; D gene: NA; CDR3 DNA: TGTGCCAGCAGACGACAGTCTGGGGCCAACGTCCTGACTTTC; CDR3 protein: CASRRQSGANVLTF
J gene: TRBJ1-2; V gene: TRBV20-1; clone size: few; D gene: NA; CDR3 DNA: TGCAGTGCTAGGGATGGCTACACCTTC; CDR3 protein: CSARDGYTF
J gene: TRBJ2-7; V gene: TRBV4-1; clone size: NA; D gene: NA; CDR3 DNA: TGCGCCAGCAGCCAGCCGAGGAGGGCTGTCCACGAGCAGTACTTC; CDR3 protein: CASSQPRRAVHEQYF
J gene: TRBJ2-7; V gene: TRBV29-1; clone size: few; D gene: NA; CDR3 DNA: TGCAGCGTTGTAGGGGGACACGAGCAGTACTTC; CDR3 protein: CSVVGGHEQYF
J gene: TRBJ1-1; V gene: TRBV7-2; clone size: few; D gene: NA; CDR3 DNA: TGTGCCAGCTCCGGGCAGCTGAACACTGAAGCTTTCTTT; CDR3 protein: CASSGQLNTEAFF
J gene: TRBJ2-7; V gene: TRBV19; clone size: once; D gene: TRBD1; CDR3 DNA: TGTGCCAGTAAGGAGGCAGGGGGCGTGAGGGAGCAGTACTTC; CDR3 protein: CASKEAGGVREQYF
J gene: TRBJ2-7; V gene: TRBV20-1; clone size: NA; D gene: NA; CDR3 DNA: TGCAGTGCTGCCTCCTCCCCCTACGAGCAGTACTTC; CDR3 protein: CSAASSPYEQYF
J gene: TRBJ1-4; V gene: TRBV12-3/TRBV12-4; clone size: NA; D gene: NA; CDR3 DNA: TGTGCCAGCGGCAGGTCAATGGGCGAAAAACTGTTTTTT; CDR3 protein: CASGRSMGEKLFF
J gene: TRBJ1-3; V gene: TRBV5-1; clone size: NA; D gene: NA; CDR3 DNA: TGCGCCAGCAGCCAAGGGCCGAGCGGAACTCGAAACACCATATATTTT; CDR3 protein: CASSQGPSGTRNTIYF
J gene: TRBJ2-7; V gene: TRBV2; clone size: NA; D gene: TRBD1; CDR3 DNA: TGTGCCAGCAGTCCTTCCCTCCCGGGACAGGGGGCGGACGAGCAGTACTTC; CDR3 protein: CASSPSLPGQGADEQYF
J gene: TRBJ2-5; V gene: TRBV5-1; clone size: NA; D gene: NA; CDR3 DNA: TGCGCCAGCAGCTCTCAGGGGAACCAAGAGACCCAGTACTTC; CDR3 protein: CASSSQGNQETQYF
J gene: TRBJ2-1; V gene: TRBV14; clone size: NA; D gene: NA; CDR3 DNA: TGTGCCAGCAGCCACCAGGGCTACAATGAGCAGTTCTTC; CDR3 protein: CASSHQGYNEQFF
J gene: TRBJ1-2; V gene: TRBV7-9; clone size: NA; D gene: NA; CDR3 DNA: TGTGCCAGCAGCTTAAGTCGGATCTATGGCTACACCTTC; CDR3 protein: CASSLSRIYGYTF
J gene: TRBJ2-7; V gene: TRBV19; clone size: once; D gene: NA; CDR3 DNA: TGTGCCAGTTCAGCCCCAGGGACCCACTACGAGCAGTACTTC; CDR3 protein: CASSAPGTHYEQYF
J gene: TRBJ2-3; V gene: TRBV7-3; clone size: NA; D gene: NA; CDR3 DNA: TGTGCCAGCAGCTTTGGCCGAGGGGATACGCAGTATTTT; CDR3 protein: CASSFGRGDTQYF
J gene: TRBJ2-3; V gene: TRBV24-1; clone size: NA; D gene: NA; CDR3 DNA: TGTGCCACCAGTGATACGCGGAGACCCACAGATACGCAGTATTTT; CDR3 protein: CATSDTRRPTDTQYF
J gene: TRBJ1-2; V gene: TRBV28; clone size: NA; D gene: TRBD1; CDR3 DNA: TGTGCCAGCAGTTTAGGACAGGGGGCTGGTGGCTACACCTTC; CDR3 protein: CASSLGQGAGGYTF
J gene: TRBJ1-5; V gene: TRBV27; clone size: NA; D gene: TRBD1; CDR3 DNA: TGTGCCAGCAGTCTAGGGACAGGGAGCAATCAGCCCCAGCATTTT; CDR3 protein: CASSLGTGSNQPQHF
J gene: TRBJ2-6; V gene: TRBV11-2; clone size: NA; D gene: NA; CDR3 DNA: TGTGCCAGCAGCCCCACAAACGACGGAAGCTCTGGGGCCAACGTCCTGACTTTC; CDR3 protein: CASSPTNDGSSGANVLTF
J gene: TRBJ2-6; V gene: TRBV3-1; clone size: few; D gene: NA; CDR3 DNA: TGTGCCAGCAGCCACTCGTCAGGGGCCAACGTCCTGACTTTC; CDR3 protein: CASSHSSGANVLTF
J gene: TRBJ1-5; V gene: TRBV20-1; clone size: NA; D gene: TRBD1; CDR3 DNA: TGCAGTGCTTCACCGGGACAGGCTTATCAGCCCCAGCATTTT; CDR3 protein: CSASPGQAYQPQHF
J gene: TRBJ1-1; V gene: TRBV6-2/TRBV6-3; clone size: once; D gene: NA; CDR3 DNA: TGTGCCAGCAGTTTTACCACAGACAGCAGTGAAGCTTTCTTT; CDR3 protein: CASSFTTDSSEAFF
J gene: TRBJ2-1; V gene: TRBV9; clone size: NA; D gene: TRBD2; CDR3 DNA: TGTGCCAGCAGCGTAGCAGGGACTAGAGGTTCCACAGAGGAGCAGTTCTTC; CDR3 protein: CASSVAGTRGSTEEQFF
J gene: TRBJ2-1; V gene: TRBV23-1; clone size: NA; D gene: NA; CDR3 DNA: TGCGCCAGCAGTCAATCTGGCGGAACCAAAAGGACCAATGAGCAGTTCTTC; CDR3 protein: CASSQSGGTKRTNEQFF
J gene: TRBJ1-2; V gene: TRBV28; clone size: NA; D gene: NA; CDR3 DNA: TGTGCCAGCAGTTCGACTTCAGGGGCTGCTAACTATGGCTACACCTTC; CDR3 protein: CASSSTSGAANYGYTF
J gene: TRBJ2-7; V gene: TRBV7-9; clone size: once; D gene: NA; CDR3 DNA: TGTGCCAGCAGGAGGAATGGCAACGAGCAGTACTTC; CDR3 protein: CASRRNGNEQYF
J gene: TRBJ2-1; V gene: TRBV15; clone size: NA; D gene: NA; CDR3 DNA: TGTGCCACCAGCAGACTTCAGGAGGTCGATGAGCAGTTCTTC; CDR3 protein: CATSRLQEVDEQFF
J gene: TRBJ2-1; V gene: TRBV25-1; clone size: NA; D gene: TRBD2; CDR3 DNA: TGTGCCAGCAGTGGAACGGGAGGGCCAAATTACAATGAGCAGTTCTTC; CDR3 protein: CASSGTGGPNYNEQFF
J gene: TRBJ2-5; V gene: TRBV20-1; clone size: once; D gene: NA; CDR3 DNA: TGCAGTGCTAGAGGTAGCGCAGTGATAATGGAGACCCAGTACTTC; CDR3 protein: CSARGSAVIMETQYF
J gene: TRBJ1-4; V gene: TRBV5-1; clone size: once; D gene: NA; CDR3 DNA: TGCGCCAGCTCAGAGTCTATCGGAAAACTGTTTTTT; CDR3 protein: CASSESIGKLFF
J gene: TRBJ2-3; V gene: TRBV3-1; clone size: NA; D gene: TRBD2; CDR3 DNA: TGTGCCAGCAGCCAGACTAGCCATACGCAGTATTTT; CDR3 protein: CASSQTSHTQYF
J gene: TRBJ1-2; V gene: TRBV28; clone size: NA; D gene: NA; CDR3 DNA: TGTGCCAGCAGTTTAACCGGGACGTCTTATGGCTACACCTTC; CDR3 protein: CASSLTGTSYGYTF
J gene: TRBJ2-5; V gene: TRBV5-4; clone size: NA; D gene: NA; CDR3 DNA: TGTGCCAGCAGGGGGGGAGAAGAGACCCAGTACTTC; CDR3 protein: CASRGGEETQYF
J gene: TRBJ1-1; V gene: TRBV4-1; clone size: once; D gene: NA; CDR3 DNA: TGCGCCAGCAGCCAAGGTCCCCAGAACACTGAAGCTTTCTTT; CDR3 protein: CASSQGPQNTEAFF
J gene: TRBJ1-2; V gene: TRBV6-5; clone size: NA; D gene: NA; CDR3 DNA: TGTGCCAGCATCGGCCAGGACGTTAGATCTACCACCTTC; CDR3 protein: CASIGQDVRSTTF
J gene: TRBJ2-5; V gene: TRBV3-1; clone size: once; D gene: NA; CDR3 DNA: TGTGCCAGCAGCCAGCGACTAGGGCGCGAGACCCAGTACTTC; CDR3 protein: CASSQRLGRETQYF
J gene: TRBJ2-2; V gene: TRBV3-1; clone size: NA; D gene: TRBD2; CDR3 DNA: TGTGCCAGCAGCCAAGATAGCGGGAGAGGTGGCGGGGAGCTGTTTTTT; CDR3 protein: CASSQDSGRGGGELFF
J gene: TRBJ2-1; V gene: TRBV6-5; clone size: NA; D gene: TRBD1; CDR3 DNA: TGTGCCTCACACGGACAGGCGGTTAATGAGCAGTTCTTC; CDR3 protein: CASHGQAVNEQFF
J gene: TRBJ1-2; V gene: TRBV6-1; clone size: NA; D gene: NA; CDR3 DNA: TGTGCCAGCAGATCCCGGACTAACTATGGCTACACCTTC; CDR3 protein: CASRSRTNYGYTF
J gene: TRBJ1-3; V gene: TRBV4-1; clone size: NA; D gene: NA; CDR3 DNA: TGCGCCAGCAGTCCGACCGTGGCGGGAAACACCATATATTTT; CDR3 protein: CASSPTVAGNTIYF
J gene: TRBJ2-3; V gene: TRBV11-2; clone size: once; D gene: NA; CDR3 DNA: TGTGCCAGCACCAAAGACAGTAATACGCAGTATTTT; CDR3 protein: CASTKDSNTQYF
J gene: TRBJ2-5; V gene: TRBV29-1; clone size: NA; D gene: NA; CDR3 DNA: TGCAGCGTTGGCGGTTGGACGGAAGAGACCCAGTACTTC; CDR3 protein: CSVGGWTEETQYF
J gene: TRBJ2-5; V gene: TRBV15; clone size: NA; D gene: NA; CDR3 DNA: TGTGCCACCAGCTCAACCTTCTCCACTGGGGGCTCGAGAGAGACCCAGTACTTC; CDR3 protein: CATSSTFSTGGSRETQYF
J gene: TRBJ1-1; V gene: TRBV12-3/TRBV12-4; clone size: NA; D gene: NA; CDR3 DNA: TGTGCCAGCAGTTTACGGGAAGGGGCTGAAGCTTTCTTT; CDR3 protein: CASSLREGAEAFF
J gene: TRBJ2-7; V gene: TRBV29-1; clone size: NA; D gene: TRBD1; CDR3 DNA: TGCAGCGGTCGACAGGGGCACTACGAGCAGTACTTC; CDR3 protein: CSGRQGHYEQYF
J gene: TRBJ2-3; V gene: TRBV6-4; clone size: NA; D gene: TRBD1; CDR3 DNA: TGTGCCAGCAGTATACAAGGGGGCGCAGATACGCAGTATTTT; CDR3 protein: CASSIQGGADTQYF
J gene: TRBJ2-1; V gene: TRBV5-6; clone size: once; D gene: NA; CDR3 DNA: TGTGCCAGCTACCCGCGGGGGCGTGACAATGAGCAGTTCTTC; CDR3 protein: CASYPRGRDNEQFF
J gene: TRBJ1-2; V gene: TRBV18; clone size: NA; D gene: NA; CDR3 DNA: TGTGCCAGCTCACCACCGGACTCTGGCTATGGCTACACCTTC; CDR3 protein: CASSPPDSGYGYTF
J gene: TRBJ1-2; V gene: TRBV7-9; clone size: NA; D gene: TRBD1; CDR3 DNA: TGTGCCAGCAGCTTAGCGGAGGGACAGGCCTATGGCTACACCTTC; CDR3 protein: CASSLAEGQAYGYTF
J gene: TRBJ2-2; V gene: TRBV3-1; clone size: few; D gene: NA; CDR3 DNA: TGTGCCAGTTCGGGCGAGCACACCGGGGAGCTGTTTTTT; CDR3 protein: CASSGEHTGELFF
J gene: TRBJ1-2; V gene: TRBV29-1; clone size: NA; D gene: TRBD1; CDR3 DNA: TGCAGCGTTGTGACAGGGGCTGACTATGGCTACACCTTC; CDR3 protein: CSVVTGADYGYTF
J gene: TRBJ2-7; V gene: TRBV4-1; clone size: NA; D gene: TRBD1; CDR3 DNA: TGCGCCAGCAGCCAGAGACAGGGGACTGGCTCCTACGAGCAGTACTTC; CDR3 protein: CASSQRQGTGSYEQYF